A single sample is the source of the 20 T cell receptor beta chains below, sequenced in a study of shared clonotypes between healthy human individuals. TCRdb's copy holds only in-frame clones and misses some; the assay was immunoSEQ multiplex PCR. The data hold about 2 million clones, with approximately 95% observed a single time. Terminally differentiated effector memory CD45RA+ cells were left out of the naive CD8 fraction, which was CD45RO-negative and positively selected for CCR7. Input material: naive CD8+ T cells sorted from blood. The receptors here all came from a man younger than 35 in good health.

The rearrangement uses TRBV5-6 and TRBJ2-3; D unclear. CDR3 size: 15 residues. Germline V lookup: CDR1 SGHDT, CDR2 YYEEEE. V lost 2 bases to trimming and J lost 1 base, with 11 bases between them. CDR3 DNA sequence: TGTGCCAGCAGCTTCGGAGAGATTCGCACAGATACGCAGTATTTT. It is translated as CASSFGEIRTDTQYF.

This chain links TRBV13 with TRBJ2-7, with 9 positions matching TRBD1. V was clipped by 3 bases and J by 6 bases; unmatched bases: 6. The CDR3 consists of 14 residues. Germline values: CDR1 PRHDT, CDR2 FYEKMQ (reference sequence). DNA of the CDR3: TGTGCCAGCAGCTTCCGGGACAGGGATGGCGAGCAGTACTTC. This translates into CASSFRDRDGEQYF. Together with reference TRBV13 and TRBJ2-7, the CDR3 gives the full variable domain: AAGVIQSPRHLIKEKRETATLKCYPIPRHDTVYWYQQGPGQDPQFLISFYEKMQSDKGSIPDRFSAQQFSDYHSELNMSSLELGDSALYFCASSFRDRDGEQYFGPGTRLTVT.

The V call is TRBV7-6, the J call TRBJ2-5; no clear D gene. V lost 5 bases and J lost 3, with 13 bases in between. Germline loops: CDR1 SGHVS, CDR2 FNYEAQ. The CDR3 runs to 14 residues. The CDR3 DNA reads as TGTGCCAGCAGCCCGAGGCTCAGAGAAGAGACCCAGTACTTC. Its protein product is CASSPRLREETQYF.

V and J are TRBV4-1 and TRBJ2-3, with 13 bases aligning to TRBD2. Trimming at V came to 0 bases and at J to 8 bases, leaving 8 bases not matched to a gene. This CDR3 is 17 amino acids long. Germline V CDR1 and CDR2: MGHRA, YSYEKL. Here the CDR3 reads CASSQETSGGNLGTQYF. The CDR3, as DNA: TGCGCCAGCAGCCAAGAGACTAGCGGGGGGAACCTAGGTACGCAGTATTTT.

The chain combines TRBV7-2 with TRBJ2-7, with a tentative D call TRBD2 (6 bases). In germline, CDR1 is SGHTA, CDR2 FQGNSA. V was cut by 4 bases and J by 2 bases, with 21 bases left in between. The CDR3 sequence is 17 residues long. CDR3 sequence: CASSSWERAPRPYEQYF. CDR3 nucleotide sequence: TGTGCCAGCAGCTCATGGGAGCGGGCCCCCAGGCCCTACGAGCAGTACTTC.

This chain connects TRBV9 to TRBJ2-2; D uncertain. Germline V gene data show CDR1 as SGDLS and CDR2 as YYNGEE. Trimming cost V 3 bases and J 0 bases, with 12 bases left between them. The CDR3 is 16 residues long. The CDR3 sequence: CASSAKPVPNTGELFF. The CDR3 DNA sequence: TGTGCCAGCAGCGCGAAGCCGGTTCCGAACACCGGGGAGCTGTTTTTT. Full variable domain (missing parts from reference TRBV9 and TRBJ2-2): DSGVTQTPKHLITATGQRVTLRCSPRSGDLSVYWYQQSLDQGLQFLIQYYNGEERAKGNILERFSAQQFPDLHSELNLSSLELGDSALYFCASSAKPVPNTGELFFGEGSRLTVL.

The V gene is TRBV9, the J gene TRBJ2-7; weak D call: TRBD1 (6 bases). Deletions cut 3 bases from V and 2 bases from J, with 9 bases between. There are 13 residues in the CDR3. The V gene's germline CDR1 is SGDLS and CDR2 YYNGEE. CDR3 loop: CASSAGQAYEQYF. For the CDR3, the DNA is TGTGCCAGCAGCGCGGGACAAGCCTACGAGCAGTACTTC.

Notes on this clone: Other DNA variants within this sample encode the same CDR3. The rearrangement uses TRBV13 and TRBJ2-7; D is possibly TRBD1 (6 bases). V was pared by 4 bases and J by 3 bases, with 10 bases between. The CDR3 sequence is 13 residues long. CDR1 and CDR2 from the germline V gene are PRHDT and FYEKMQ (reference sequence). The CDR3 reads CASSYTGIYEQYF. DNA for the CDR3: TGTGCCAGCAGCTATACAGGGATCTACGAGCAGTACTTC.

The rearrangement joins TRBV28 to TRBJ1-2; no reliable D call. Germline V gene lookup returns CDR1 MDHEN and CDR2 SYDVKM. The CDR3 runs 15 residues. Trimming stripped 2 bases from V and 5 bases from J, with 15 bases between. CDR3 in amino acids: CASSLAPDSTYGYTF. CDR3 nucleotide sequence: TGTGCCAGCAGTTTAGCTCCCGATAGTACATATGGCTACACCTTC.

This CDR3 is CASSEEAGGRQPQHF. The CDR3 DNA reads TGTGCCAGCAGTGAGGAGGCAGGGGGCAGGCAGCCCCAGCATTTT. The rearrangement uses TRBV6-4 and TRBJ1-5, with 8 bases lining up with TRBD1. The CDR3 runs to 15 residues. Germline values: CDR1 MRHNA, CDR2 SNTAGT. The V and J ends lost 3 bases and 7 bases, in that order; junction bases with no gene match: 8.

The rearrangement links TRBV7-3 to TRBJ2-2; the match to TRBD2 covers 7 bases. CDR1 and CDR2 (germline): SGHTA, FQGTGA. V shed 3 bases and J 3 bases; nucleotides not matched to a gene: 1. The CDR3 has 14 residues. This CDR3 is CASSFGGYTGELFF. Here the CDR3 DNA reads TGTGCCAGCAGCTTCGGGGGGTACACCGGGGAGCTGTTTTTT.

The CDR3 DNA is TGTGCCAGCAGTTCCTATACCAGCTCCTACAATGAGCAGTTCTTC. It codes for CASSSYTSSYNEQFF. The chain links TRBV6-5 to TRBJ2-1; D is ambiguous. Trimming left V 4 bases short and J 0 bases short, with 10 bases between. CDR3 size: 15 residues. Looked up from germline, CDR1 is MNHEY and CDR2 is SVGAGI.

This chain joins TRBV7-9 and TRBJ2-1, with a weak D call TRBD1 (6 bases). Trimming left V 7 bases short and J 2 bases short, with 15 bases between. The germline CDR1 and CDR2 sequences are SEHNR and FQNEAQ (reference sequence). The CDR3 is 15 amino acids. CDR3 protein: CASIGSDRTYNEQFF. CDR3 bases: TGTGCCAGCATCGGATCGGACAGAACCTACAATGAGCAGTTCTTC.

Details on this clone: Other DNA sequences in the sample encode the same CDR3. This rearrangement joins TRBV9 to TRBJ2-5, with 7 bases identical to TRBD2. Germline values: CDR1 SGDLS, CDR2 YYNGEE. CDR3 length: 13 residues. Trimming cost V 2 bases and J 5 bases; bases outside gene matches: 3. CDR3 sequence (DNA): TGTGCCAGCAGCGTGGGGGGGTTGGAGACCCAGTACTTC. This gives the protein CASSVGGLETQYF.

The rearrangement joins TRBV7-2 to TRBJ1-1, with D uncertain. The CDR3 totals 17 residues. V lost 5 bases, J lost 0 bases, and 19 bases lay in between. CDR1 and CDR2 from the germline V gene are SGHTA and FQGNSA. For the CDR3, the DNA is TGTGCCAGCAGCCTTGACCGAGGGATTAACATGAACACTGAAGCTTTCTTT. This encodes CASSLDRGINMNTEAFF.

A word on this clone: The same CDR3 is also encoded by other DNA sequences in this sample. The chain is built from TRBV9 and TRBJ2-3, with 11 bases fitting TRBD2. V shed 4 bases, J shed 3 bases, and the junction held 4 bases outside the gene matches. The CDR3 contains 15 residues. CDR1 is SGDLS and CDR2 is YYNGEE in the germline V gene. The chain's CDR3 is CASSPTSGSTDTQYF. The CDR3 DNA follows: TGTGCCAGCAGCCCAACTAGCGGGAGTACAGATACGCAGTATTTT.

CDR3 in amino acids: CASSYNGANQPQHF. For the CDR3, the DNA is TGCGCCAGCAGCTATAACGGGGCAAATCAGCCCCAGCATTTT. The chain recombines TRBV4-1 with TRBJ1-5; a weak D match, TRBD1 (5 bases). Germline loops: CDR1 MGHRA, CDR2 YSYEKL. The CDR3 is 14 residues long. Trimming took off 5 bases at V and 4 bases at J, with 12 bases between the two ends.

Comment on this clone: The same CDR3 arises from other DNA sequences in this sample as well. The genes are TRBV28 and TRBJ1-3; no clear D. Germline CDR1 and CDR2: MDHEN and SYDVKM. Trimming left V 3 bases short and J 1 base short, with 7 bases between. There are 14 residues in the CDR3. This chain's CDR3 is CASSFRGSGNTIYF. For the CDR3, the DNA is TGTGCCAGCAGTTTTCGAGGGTCTGGAAACACCATATATTTT.

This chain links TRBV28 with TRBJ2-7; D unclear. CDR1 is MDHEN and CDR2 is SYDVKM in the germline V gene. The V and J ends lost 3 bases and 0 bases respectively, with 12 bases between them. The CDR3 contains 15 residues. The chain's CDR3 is CASSFFSDSSYEQYF. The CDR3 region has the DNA TGTGCCAGCAGTTTCTTTTCAGACTCCTCCTACGAGCAGTACTTC.

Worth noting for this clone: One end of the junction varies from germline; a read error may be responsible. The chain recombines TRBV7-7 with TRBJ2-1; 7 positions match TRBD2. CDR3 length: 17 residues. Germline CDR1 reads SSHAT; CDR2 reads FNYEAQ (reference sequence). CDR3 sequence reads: CASSLGSPAGLYNEQFF. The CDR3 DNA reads TGTGCTAGCAGCTTAGGATCCCCAGCGGGGCTTTACAATGAGCAGTTCTTC.